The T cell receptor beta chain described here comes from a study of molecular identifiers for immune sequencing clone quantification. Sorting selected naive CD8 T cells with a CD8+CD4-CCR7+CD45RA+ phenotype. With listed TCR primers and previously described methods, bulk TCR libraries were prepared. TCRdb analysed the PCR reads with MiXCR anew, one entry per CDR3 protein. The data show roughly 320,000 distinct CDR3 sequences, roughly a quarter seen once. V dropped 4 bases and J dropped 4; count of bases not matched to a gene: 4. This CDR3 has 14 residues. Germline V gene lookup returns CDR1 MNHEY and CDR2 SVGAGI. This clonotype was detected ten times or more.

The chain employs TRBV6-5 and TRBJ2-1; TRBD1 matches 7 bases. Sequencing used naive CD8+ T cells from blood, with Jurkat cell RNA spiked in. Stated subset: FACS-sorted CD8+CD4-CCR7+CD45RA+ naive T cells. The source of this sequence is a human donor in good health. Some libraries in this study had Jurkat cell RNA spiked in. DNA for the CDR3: TGTGCCAGCAGTTCTAGGGACAGTTACAATGAGCAGTTCTTC. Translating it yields CASSSRDSYNEQFF.